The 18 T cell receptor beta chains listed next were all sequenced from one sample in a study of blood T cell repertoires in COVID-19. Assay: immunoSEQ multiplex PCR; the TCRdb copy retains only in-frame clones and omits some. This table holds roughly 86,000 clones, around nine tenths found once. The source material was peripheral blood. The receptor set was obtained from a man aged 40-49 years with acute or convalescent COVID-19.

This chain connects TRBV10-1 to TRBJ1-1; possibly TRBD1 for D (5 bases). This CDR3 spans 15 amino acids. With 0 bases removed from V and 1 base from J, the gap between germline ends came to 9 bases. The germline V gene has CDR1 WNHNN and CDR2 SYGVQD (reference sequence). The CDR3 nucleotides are TGCGCCAGCAGTGAGTCCCTGGACACGAACACTGAAGCTTTCTTT. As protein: CASSESLDTNTEAFF.

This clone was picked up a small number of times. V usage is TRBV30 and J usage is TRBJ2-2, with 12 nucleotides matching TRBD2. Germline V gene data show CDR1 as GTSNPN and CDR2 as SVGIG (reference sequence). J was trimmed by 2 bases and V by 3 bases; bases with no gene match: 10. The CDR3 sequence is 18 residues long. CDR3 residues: CAWSHIQTSGSNTGELFF. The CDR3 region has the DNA TGTGCCTGGAGCCACATCCAGACTAGCGGGAGCAACACCGGGGAGCTGTTTTTT. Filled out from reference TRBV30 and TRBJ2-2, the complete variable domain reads SQTIHQWPATLVQPVGSPLSLECTVEGTSNPNLYWYRQAAGRGLQLLFYSVGIGQISSEVPQNLSASRPQDRQFILSSKKLLLSDSGFYLCAWSHIQTSGSNTGELFFGEGSRLTVL.

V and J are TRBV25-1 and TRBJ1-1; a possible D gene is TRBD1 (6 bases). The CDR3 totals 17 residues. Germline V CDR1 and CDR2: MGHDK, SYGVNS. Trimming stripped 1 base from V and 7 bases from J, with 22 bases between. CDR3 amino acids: CASSESGAASISIEAFF. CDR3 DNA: TGTGCCAGCAGTGAATCAGGGGCAGCTAGTATTAGTATTGAAGCTTTCTTT.

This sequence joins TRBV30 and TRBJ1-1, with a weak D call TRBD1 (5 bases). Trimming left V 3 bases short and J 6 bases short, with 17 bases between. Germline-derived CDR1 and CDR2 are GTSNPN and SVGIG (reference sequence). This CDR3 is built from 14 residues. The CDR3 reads CAWRPGWAGAEAFF. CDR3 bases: TGTGCCTGGAGGCCGGGGTGGGCGGGGGCTGAAGCTTTCTTT.

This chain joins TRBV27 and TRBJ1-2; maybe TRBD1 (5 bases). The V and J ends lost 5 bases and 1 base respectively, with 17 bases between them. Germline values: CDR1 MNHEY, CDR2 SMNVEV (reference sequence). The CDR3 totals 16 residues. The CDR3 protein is CASSPSYDRDNYGYTF. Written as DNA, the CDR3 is TGTGCCAGCAGTCCCTCTTACGACAGAGATAACTATGGCTACACCTTC.

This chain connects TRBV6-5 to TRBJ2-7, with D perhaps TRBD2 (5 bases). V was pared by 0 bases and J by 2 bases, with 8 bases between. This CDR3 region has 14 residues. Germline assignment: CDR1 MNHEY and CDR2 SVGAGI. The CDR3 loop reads CASSYSSGTYEQYF. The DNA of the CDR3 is TGTGCCAGCAGTTACTCGAGCGGAACCTACGAGCAGTACTTC.

CDR3 amino acids: CAWSVVSSVSGNTIYF. In DNA, the CDR3 is TGTGCCTGGAGTGTCGTATCGTCCGTCTCTGGAAACACCATATATTTT. The chain combines TRBV30 with TRBJ1-3, with no clear D. Germline assignment: CDR1 GTSNPN and CDR2 SVGIG (reference sequence). The CDR3 is 16 amino acids. V was trimmed by 0 bases and J by 0 bases, leaving 12 bases between them.

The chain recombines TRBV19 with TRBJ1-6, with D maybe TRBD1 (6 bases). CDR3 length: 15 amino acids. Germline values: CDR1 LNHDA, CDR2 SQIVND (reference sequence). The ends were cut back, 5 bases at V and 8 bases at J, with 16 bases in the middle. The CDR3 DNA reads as TGTGCCAGTAGTCCGGGGGGCTATATGGATTCACCCCTCCACTTT. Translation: CASSPGGYMDSPLHF.

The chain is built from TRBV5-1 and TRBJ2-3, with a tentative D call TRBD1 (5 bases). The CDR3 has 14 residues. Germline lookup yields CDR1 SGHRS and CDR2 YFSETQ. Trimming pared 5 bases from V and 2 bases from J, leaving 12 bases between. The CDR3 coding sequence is TGCGCCAGCAGAGAAGATGGGGCCACAGATACGCAGTATTTT. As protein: CASREDGATDTQYF.

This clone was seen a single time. CDR3 DNA sequence: TGTGCCAGCAGCCCGGGACAGAACACTAACTATGGCTACACCTTC. Protein sequence: CASSPGQNTNYGYTF. The chain is built from TRBV7-8 and TRBJ1-2; 7 bases align to TRBD1. Germline V CDR1 and CDR2: SGHVS, FQNEAQ. The CDR3 extends over 15 amino acids. J lost 0 bases, V lost 5 bases, and 6 bases had no gene match.

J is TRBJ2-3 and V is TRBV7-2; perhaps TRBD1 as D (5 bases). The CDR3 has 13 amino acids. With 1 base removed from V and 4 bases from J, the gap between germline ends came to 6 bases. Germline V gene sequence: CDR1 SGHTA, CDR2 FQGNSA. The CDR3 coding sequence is TGTGCCAGCAGCTTAGTCAGGGCAGATACGCAGTATTTT. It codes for CASSLVRADTQYF.

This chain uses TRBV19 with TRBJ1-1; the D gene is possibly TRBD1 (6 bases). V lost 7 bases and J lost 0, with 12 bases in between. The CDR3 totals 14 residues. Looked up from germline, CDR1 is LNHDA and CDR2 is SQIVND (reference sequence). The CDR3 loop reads CASTLTGLNTEAFF. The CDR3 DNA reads TGTGCCAGTACCCTCACAGGGCTGAACACTGAAGCTTTCTTT.

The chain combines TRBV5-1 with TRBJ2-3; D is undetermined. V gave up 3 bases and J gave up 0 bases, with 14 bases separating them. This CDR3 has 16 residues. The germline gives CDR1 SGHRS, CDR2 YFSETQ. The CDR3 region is CASSSLSVGSTDTQYF. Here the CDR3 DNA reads TGCGCCAGCAGCTCACTGTCGGTCGGGAGCACAGATACGCAGTATTTT.

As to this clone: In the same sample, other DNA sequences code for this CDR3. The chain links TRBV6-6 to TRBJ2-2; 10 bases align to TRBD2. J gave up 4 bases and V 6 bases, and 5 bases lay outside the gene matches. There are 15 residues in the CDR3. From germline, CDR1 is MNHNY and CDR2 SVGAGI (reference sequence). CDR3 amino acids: CASRRAGGSTGELFF. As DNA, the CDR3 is TGTGCCAGCAGGCGAGCGGGGGGGAGCACCGGGGAGCTGTTTTTT.

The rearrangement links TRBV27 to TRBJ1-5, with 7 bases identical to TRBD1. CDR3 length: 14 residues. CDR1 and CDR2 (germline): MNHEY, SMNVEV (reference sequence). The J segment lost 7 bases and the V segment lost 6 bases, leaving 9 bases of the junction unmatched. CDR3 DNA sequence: TGTGCCAGCAGGAGGGACAGTGTCGGCCAGCCCCAGCATTTT. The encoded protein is CASRRDSVGQPQHF.

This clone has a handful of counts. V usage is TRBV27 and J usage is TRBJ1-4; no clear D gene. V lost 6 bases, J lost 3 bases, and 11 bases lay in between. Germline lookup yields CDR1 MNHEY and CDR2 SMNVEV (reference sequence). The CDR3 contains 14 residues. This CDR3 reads CASSPRGANEKLFF. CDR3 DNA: TGTGCCAGCAGCCCCCGGGGAGCTAATGAAAAACTGTTTTTT.

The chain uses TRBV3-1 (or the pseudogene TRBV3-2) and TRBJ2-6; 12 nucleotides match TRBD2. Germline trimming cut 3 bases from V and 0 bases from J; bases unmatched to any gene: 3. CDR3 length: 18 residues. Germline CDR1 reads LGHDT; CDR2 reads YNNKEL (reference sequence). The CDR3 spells CASSHTGLAGSGANVLTF. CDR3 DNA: TGTGCCAGCAGCCATACGGGACTAGCGGGCTCTGGGGCCAACGTCCTGACTTTC.

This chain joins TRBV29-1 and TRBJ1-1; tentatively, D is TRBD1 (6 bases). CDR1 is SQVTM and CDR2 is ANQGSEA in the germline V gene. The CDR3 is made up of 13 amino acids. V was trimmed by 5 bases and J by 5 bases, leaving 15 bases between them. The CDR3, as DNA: TGCAGCGTTTCCACAGGGAAGGGGACTGAAGCTTTCTTT. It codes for CSVSTGKGTEAFF. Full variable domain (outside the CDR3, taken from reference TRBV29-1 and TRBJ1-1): SAVISQKPSRDICQRGTSLTIQCQVDSQVTMMFWYRQQPGQSLTLIATANQGSEATYESGFVIDKFPISRPNLTFSTLTVSNMSPEDSSIYLCSVSTGKGTEAFFGQGTRLTVV.